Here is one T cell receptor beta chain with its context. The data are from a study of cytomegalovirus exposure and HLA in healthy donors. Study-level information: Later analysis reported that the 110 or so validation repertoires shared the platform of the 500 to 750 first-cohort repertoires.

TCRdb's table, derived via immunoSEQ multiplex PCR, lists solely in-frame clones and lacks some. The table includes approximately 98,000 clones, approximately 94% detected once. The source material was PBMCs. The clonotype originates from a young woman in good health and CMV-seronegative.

CDR3 nucleotide sequence: TGTGCCAGCAGCCAAGATCTCCACGAGCAGTACTTC. The encoded protein is CASSQDLHEQYF. The chain joins TRBV4-2 to TRBJ2-7, with D uncertain. This CDR3 comprises 12 residues. From germline, CDR1 is LGHNA and CDR2 YNFKEQ. Trimming stripped 0 bases from V and 5 bases from J, with 5 bases between.